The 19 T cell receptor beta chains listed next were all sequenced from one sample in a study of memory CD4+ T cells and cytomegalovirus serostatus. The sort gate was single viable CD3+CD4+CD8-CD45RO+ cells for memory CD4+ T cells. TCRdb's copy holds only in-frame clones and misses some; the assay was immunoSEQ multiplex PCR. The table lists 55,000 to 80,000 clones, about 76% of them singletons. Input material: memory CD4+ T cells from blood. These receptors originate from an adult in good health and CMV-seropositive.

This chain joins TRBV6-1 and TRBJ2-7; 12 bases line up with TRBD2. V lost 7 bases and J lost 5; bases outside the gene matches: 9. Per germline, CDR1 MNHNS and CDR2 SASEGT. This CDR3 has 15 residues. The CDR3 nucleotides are TGTGCCAGCAACAGGGGAGCTAGCGGGGGGGACGAGCAGTACTTC. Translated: CASNRGASGGDEQYF.

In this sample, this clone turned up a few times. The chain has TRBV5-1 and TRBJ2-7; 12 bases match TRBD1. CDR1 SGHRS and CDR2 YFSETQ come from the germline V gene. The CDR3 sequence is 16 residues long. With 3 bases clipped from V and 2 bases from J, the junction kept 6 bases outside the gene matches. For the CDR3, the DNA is TGCGCCAGCAGCTCTGACCGGGACAGGGGGCCCTACGAGCAGTACTTC. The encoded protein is CASSSDRDRGPYEQYF.

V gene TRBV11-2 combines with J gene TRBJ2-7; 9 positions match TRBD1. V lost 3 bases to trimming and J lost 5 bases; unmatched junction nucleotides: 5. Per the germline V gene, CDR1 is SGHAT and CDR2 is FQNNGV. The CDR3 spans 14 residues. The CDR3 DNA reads TGTGCCAGCAGCTTTTGGGACAGGGCCCACGAGCAGTACTTC. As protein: CASSFWDRAHEQYF.

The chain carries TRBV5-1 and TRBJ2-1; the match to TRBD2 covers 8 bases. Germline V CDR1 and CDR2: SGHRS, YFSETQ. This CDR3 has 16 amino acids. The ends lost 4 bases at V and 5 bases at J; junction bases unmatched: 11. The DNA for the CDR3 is TGCGCCAGCAGCCCCCGGGGGGGGGCTTTCAACAATGAGCAGTTCTTC. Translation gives CASSPRGGAFNNEQFF.

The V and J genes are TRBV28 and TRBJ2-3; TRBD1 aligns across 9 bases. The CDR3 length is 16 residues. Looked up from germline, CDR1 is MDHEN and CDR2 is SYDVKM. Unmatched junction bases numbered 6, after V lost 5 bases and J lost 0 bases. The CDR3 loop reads CASSLIGQGSTDTQYF. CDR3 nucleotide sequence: TGTGCCAGCAGTCTTATCGGACAGGGGAGCACAGATACGCAGTATTTT. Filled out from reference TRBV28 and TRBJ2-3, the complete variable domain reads DVKVTQSSRYLVKRTGEKVFLECVQDMDHENMFWYRQDPGLGLRLIYFSYDVKMKEKGDIPEGYSVSREKKERFSLILESASTNQTSMYLCASSLIGQGSTDTQYFGPGTRLTVL.

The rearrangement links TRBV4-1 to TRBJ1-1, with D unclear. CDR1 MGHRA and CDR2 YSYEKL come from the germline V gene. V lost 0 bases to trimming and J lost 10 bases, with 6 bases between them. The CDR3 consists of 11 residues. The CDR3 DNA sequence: TGCGCCAGCAGCCAAGAAAGGTCAGCTTTCTTT. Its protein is CASSQERSAFF.

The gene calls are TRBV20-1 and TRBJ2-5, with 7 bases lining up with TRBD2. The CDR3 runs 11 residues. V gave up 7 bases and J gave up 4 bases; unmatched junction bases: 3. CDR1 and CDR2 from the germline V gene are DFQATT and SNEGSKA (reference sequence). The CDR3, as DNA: TGCAGTGAAGCGGGGAGAGAGACCCAGTACTTC. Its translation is CSEAGRETQYF.

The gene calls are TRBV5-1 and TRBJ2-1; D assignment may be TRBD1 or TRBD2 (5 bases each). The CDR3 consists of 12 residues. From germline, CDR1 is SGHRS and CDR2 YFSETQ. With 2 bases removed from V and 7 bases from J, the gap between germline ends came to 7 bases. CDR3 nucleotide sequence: TGCGCCAGCAGCTTTTGGGGGAATGAGCAGTTCTTC. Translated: CASSFWGNEQFF.

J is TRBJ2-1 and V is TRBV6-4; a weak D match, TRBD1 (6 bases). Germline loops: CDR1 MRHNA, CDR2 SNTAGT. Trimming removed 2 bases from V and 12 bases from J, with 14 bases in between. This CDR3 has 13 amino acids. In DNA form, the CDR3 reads TGTGCCAGCAGTGACCAACCAGGGGACGGGCAGTTCTTC. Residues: CASSDQPGDGQFF.

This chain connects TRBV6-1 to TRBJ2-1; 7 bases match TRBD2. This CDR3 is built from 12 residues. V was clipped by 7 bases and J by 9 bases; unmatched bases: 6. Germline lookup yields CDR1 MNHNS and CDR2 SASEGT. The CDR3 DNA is TGTGCCAGCATGCGGGAGAGGATTGAGCAGTTCTTC. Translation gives CASMRERIEQFF.

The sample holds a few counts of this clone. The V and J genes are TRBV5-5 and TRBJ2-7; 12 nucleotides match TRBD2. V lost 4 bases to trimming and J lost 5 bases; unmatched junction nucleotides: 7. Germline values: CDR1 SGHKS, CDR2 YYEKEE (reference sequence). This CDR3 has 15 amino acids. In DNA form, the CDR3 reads TGTGCCAGCAGCCCACGGACTAGCGGGATCGACGAGCAGTACTTC. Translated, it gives CASSPRTSGIDEQYF.

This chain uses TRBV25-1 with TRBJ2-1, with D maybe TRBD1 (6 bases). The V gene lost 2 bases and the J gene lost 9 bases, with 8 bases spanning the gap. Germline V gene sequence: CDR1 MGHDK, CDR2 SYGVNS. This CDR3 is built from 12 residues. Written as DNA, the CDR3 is TGTGCCAGCAGTGAACCCAGGGGTGAGCAGTTCTTC. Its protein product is CASSEPRGEQFF.

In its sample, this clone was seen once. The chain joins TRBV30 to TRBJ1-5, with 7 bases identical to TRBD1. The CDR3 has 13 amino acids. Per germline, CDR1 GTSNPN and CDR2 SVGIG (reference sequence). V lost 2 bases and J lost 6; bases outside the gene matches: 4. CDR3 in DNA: TGTGCCTGGAGTCTGACAGGGAGTCAGCCCCAGCATTTT. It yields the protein CAWSLTGSQPQHF.

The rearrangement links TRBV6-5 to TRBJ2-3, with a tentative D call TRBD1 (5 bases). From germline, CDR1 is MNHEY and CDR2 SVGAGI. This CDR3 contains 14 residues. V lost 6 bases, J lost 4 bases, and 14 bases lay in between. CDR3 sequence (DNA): TGTGCCAGCAGGGCTCTCGACAGTGCAGATACGCAGTATTTT. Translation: CASRALDSADTQYF.

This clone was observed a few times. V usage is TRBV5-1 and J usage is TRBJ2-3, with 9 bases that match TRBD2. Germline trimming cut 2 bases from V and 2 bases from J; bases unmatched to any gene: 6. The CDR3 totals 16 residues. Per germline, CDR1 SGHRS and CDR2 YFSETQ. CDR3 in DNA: TGCGCCAGCAGCTTTCCAACTAGCGGGCACACAGATACGCAGTATTTT. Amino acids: CASSFPTSGHTDTQYF.

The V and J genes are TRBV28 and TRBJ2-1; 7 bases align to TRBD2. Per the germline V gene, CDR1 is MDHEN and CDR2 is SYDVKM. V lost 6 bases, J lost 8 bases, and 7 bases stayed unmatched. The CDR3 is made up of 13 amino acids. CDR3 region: CASRTSTEDEQFF. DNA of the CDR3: TGTGCCAGCAGGACTAGCACGGAGGATGAGCAGTTCTTC.

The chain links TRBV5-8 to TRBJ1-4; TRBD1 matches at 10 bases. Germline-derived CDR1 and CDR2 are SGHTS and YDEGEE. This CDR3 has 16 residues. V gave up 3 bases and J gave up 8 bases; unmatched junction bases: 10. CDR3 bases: TGTGCCAGCAGCTCCTACGCCCGGGACAGGGGCGAAAAACTGTTTTTT. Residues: CASSSYARDRGEKLFF.

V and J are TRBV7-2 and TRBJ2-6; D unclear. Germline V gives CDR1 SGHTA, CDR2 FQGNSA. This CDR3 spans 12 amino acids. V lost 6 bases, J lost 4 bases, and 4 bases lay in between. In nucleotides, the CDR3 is TGTGCCAGCAGACCCGGGGCCAACGTCCTGACTTTC. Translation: CASRPGANVLTF.

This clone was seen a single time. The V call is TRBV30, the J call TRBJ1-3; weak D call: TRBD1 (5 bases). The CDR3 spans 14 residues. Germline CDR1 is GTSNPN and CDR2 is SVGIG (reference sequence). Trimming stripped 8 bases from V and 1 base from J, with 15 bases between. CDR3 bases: TGTGCCGGGAACCCCGGGGGGTCTGGAAACACCATATATTTT. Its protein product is CAGNPGGSGNTIYF.